A single sample is the source of the 13 T cell receptor beta chains below, sequenced in a study of PD-1 blockade in classical Hodgkin lymphoma. Profiling relied on immunoSEQ multiplex PCR, and the TCRdb table lists in-frame clones only, not all of them. The data show around 28,000 clones, about 88% seen once. Specified time point: cycle 4 day 1 (C4D1), after 5 to 7 weeks of nivolumab. All patients relapsed after autologous stem cell transplantation, and brentuximab vedotin exposure varied. Researchers used magnetic negative selection to pull out pure CD4+ T cells from thawed PBMCs. The sequencing used CD4+ T cells from blood, collected before the fourth cycle of nivolumab. The receptors were gathered from a human donor with classical Hodgkin lymphoma.

The chain combines TRBV7-9 with TRBJ2-5; perhaps D is TRBD1 or TRBD2 (5 bases each). Germline V CDR1 and CDR2: SEHNR, FQNEAQ (reference sequence). Trimming took off 5 bases at V and 4 bases at J, with 14 bases between the two ends. This CDR3 spans 14 amino acids. In DNA, the CDR3 is TGTGCCAGCAGCCCCTGGGGGATGCGAGAGACCCAGTACTTC. Protein: CASSPWGMRETQYF. The full variable domain, completed using reference TRBV7-9 and TRBJ2-5, is DTGVSQNPRHKITKRGQNVTFRCDPISEHNRLYWYRQTLGQGPEFLTYFQNEAQLEKSRLLSDRFSAERPKGSFSTLEIQRTEQGDSAMYLCASSPWGMRETQYFGPGTRLLVL.

The rearrangement joins TRBV28 to TRBJ2-3; TRBD1 might be the D (5 bases). From germline, CDR1 is MDHEN and CDR2 SYDVKM. CDR3 length: 17 residues. V was cut by 5 bases and J by 1 base, with 19 bases left in between. The CDR3 reads CASSPPRHDRGTDTQYF. As DNA, the CDR3 is TGTGCCAGCAGTCCCCCCCGCCATGACAGAGGCACAGATACGCAGTATTTT.

V is TRBV28 and J is TRBJ2-2, with 8 positions matching TRBD1. Germline CDR1 is MDHEN and CDR2 is SYDVKM. Unmatched junction bases numbered 7, after V lost 5 bases and J lost 5 bases. This CDR3 is 15 amino acids long. The CDR3 loop is CASSVGQGRTGELFF. The CDR3 coding sequence is TGTGCCAGCAGTGTTGGACAGGGTAGAACCGGGGAGCTGTTTTTT.

This clone was seen just once. V gene TRBV2 combines with J gene TRBJ1-3; weak D call: TRBD1 (5 bases). Germline V gene data show CDR1 as SNHLY and CDR2 as FYNNEI. The CDR3 contains 18 residues. The V end lost 0 bases, the J end lost 0 bases, and 15 bases lay between the germline ends. In nucleotides, the CDR3 is TGTGCCAGCAGTGAAGCCCGCGACAGTTACTCCTCTGGAAACACCATATATTTT. This encodes CASSEARDSYSSGNTIYF.

This sequence joins TRBV28 and TRBJ1-2, with D possibly matching TRBD1 (6 bases). The CDR3 has 17 amino acids. V lost 3 bases to trimming and J lost 0 bases, with 17 bases between them. Germline-derived CDR1 and CDR2 are MDHEN and SYDVKM. The DNA for the CDR3 is TGTGCCAGCAGTTTTGCGGGGGGGCCAAGCCCTAACTATGGCTACACCTTC. This sequence encodes CASSFAGGPSPNYGYTF.

The chain uses TRBV18 and TRBJ1-1; D gene ambiguous. Germline values: CDR1 KGHSH, CDR2 LQKENI. The CDR3 spans 12 residues. Deletions cut 4 bases from V and 0 bases from J, with 3 bases between. The CDR3 loop is CASSRMNTEAFF. CDR3 DNA: TGTGCCAGCTCACGGATGAACACTGAAGCTTTCTTT.

The rearrangement links TRBV5-1 to TRBJ2-7, with a possible D match to TRBD1 (7 bases). CDR1 is SGHRS, CDR2 YFSETQ, per germline. Trimming left V 0 bases short and J 2 bases short, with 12 bases between. The CDR3 is 15 residues long. The CDR3 DNA is TGCGCCAGCAGCTTGGAGGCAGGGGGGACCTACGAGCAGTACTTC. Translating gives CASSLEAGGTYEQYF. The complete variable domain, with remaining parts taken from reference TRBV5-1 and TRBJ2-7, reads KAGVTQTPRYLIKTRGQQVTLSCSPISGHRSVSWYQQTPGQGLQFLFEYFSETQRNKGNFPGRFSGRQFSNSRSEMNVSTLELGDSALYLCASSLEAGGTYEQYFGPGTRLTVT.

The chain combines TRBV2 with TRBJ2-1, with D hard to call. CDR3 length equals 13 residues. Germline lookup yields CDR1 SNHLY and CDR2 FYNNEI. V was trimmed by 0 bases and J by 10 bases, leaving 10 bases between them. As DNA, the CDR3 is TGTGCCAGCAGTGAAGCTCGCGGATGGGAGCAGTTCTTC. Its translation: CASSEARGWEQFF.

The chain is built from TRBV14 and TRBJ2-7, with 11 bases lining up with TRBD1. The CDR3 has 15 amino acids. V lost 1 base and J lost 6; bases outside the gene matches: 5. Per germline, CDR1 SGHDN and CDR2 FVKESK. As DNA, the CDR3 is TGTGCCAGCAGCCAAGTGAAGGACAGGGGGCGCGAGCAGTACTTC. This sequence encodes CASSQVKDRGREQYF.

This clone was counted between two and nine times. CDR3 amino acids: CASSKVGESSYEQYF. As DNA, the CDR3 is TGTGCCAGCAGCAAAGTCGGGGAAAGCTCCTACGAGCAGTACTTC. The chain links TRBV7-2 to TRBJ2-7, with D possibly matching TRBD2 (5 bases). CDR3 length equals 15 residues. V dropped 5 bases and J dropped 0 bases, with 14 bases sitting between them. Germline CDR1 reads SGHTA; CDR2 reads FQGNSA.

V is TRBV4-2 and J is TRBJ2-3, with 12 bases aligning to TRBD2. In germline, CDR1 is LGHNA, CDR2 YNFKEQ. The CDR3 is made up of 21 amino acids. Germline trimming cut 0 bases from V and 0 bases from J; bases unmatched to any gene: 13. The CDR3 DNA reads as TGTGCCAGCAGCCAAGATTTGGCTAGCGGGAGGGGGGGGACTAGCACAGATACGCAGTATTTT. This translates into CASSQDLASGRGGTSTDTQYF.

Notes on this clone: The junction shows a germline mismatch at one end, possibly a read error. The J gene is TRBJ2-5, the V gene TRBV4-1; TRBD1 matches 10 bases. Per germline, CDR1 MGHRA and CDR2 YSYEKL. The CDR3 is 13 amino acids. The CDR3 here is CASSQDLGTGEHF. The DNA of the CDR3 is TGCGCCAGCAGCCAAGATCTTGGGACAGGGGAGCACTTC.

The rearrangement joins TRBV14 to TRBJ2-1; D remains ambiguous. CDR3 size: 13 residues. Germline V gene data show CDR1 as SGHDN and CDR2 as FVKESK. Between the trimmed V and J ends, which lost 1 base and 6 bases, there was a span of 7 bases. This chain's CDR3 is CASSQVRFNEQFF. CDR3 nucleotides: TGTGCCAGCAGCCAAGTCAGGTTCAATGAGCAGTTCTTC.